A selection of T cell receptor beta chains follows, all from one sample in a study of breast tumors, draining lymph nodes, adjacent tissues. TCRdb recomputed calls from the multiplex PCR reads with MiXCR, one row per CDR3 protein. The sample carries around 43,000 distinct CDR3 sequences, more than 20% recorded once. Source material: breast tumor tissue. These receptors originate from a female donor with breast cancer. Some clones in this sample may be carry-over from other donors' samples. The CDR3 runs from the conserved cysteine through the conserved F or W. D genes are given only for firm matches. Clone size is given for some rows only: seen once, a few or many times, or a class if the clone is expanded.

len: 17; j_gene: TRBJ1-5; abundance: many; d_gene: NA; v_gene: TRBV5-5; CDR3nt: TGTGCCAGCAGCCGCGCAGGGGCGGGGGGTAGCAATCAGCCCCAGCATTTT; CDR3aa: CASSRAGAGGSNQPQHF
len: 14; j_gene: TRBJ2-3; abundance: many; d_gene: NA; v_gene: TRBV24-1; CDR3nt: TGTGCCACCAGGGGACACCTCCTTTCAGATACGCAGTATTTT; CDR3aa: CATRGHLLSDTQYF
len: 15; j_gene: TRBJ1-6; abundance: many; d_gene: NA; v_gene: TRBV5-1; CDR3nt: TGCGCCAGCAGCTTGGACGGGCACCAAAATTCACCCCTCCACTTT; CDR3aa: CASSLDGHQNSPLHF
len: 15; j_gene: TRBJ1-3; abundance: many; d_gene: TRBD1; v_gene: TRBV19; CDR3nt: TGTGCCAGTAGTATCTCAGGGGGCCTGGGGGACACCATATATTTT; CDR3aa: CASSISGGLGDTIYF
len: 17; j_gene: TRBJ2-3; abundance: many; d_gene: TRBD2; v_gene: TRBV24-1; CDR3nt: TGTGCCACCAGTGATTCCGGGACTAGCGGACCGTATGATACGCAGTATTTT; CDR3aa: CATSDSGTSGPYDTQYF
len: 16; j_gene: TRBJ2-1; abundance: many; d_gene: NA; v_gene: TRBV7-9; CDR3nt: TGTGCCAGCAGCTTAGTTGTTTGGGGAACGGGGAATGAGCAGTTCTTC; CDR3aa: CASSLVVWGTGNEQFF
len: 16; j_gene: TRBJ2-3; abundance: many; d_gene: NA; v_gene: TRBV9; CDR3nt: TGTGCCAGCAGCGCGGGGGAGAGTACTAGCACAGATACGCAGTATTTT; CDR3aa: CASSAGESTSTDTQYF
len: 15; j_gene: TRBJ1-1; abundance: few; d_gene: TRBD1; v_gene: TRBV14; CDR3nt: TGTGCCAGCAGCAGCGGAGGGGGCTGGTCCACTGAAGCTTTCTTT; CDR3aa: CASSSGGGWSTEAFF
len: 16; j_gene: TRBJ2-3; abundance: NA; d_gene: TRBD1; v_gene: TRBV4-2; CDR3nt: TGTGCCAGCAGCCAGGTCGGGACAGGAGGCACAGATACGCAGTATTTC; CDR3aa: CASSQVGTGGTDTQYF
len: 15; j_gene: TRBJ2-7; abundance: NA; d_gene: TRBD1; v_gene: TRBV7-2; CDR3nt: TGTGCCAGCAGCCACCGACAGGGGGCAGCCTACGAGCAGTACTTC; CDR3aa: CASSHRQGAAYEQYF
len: 17; j_gene: TRBJ2-3; abundance: NA; d_gene: NA; v_gene: TRBV14; CDR3nt: TGTGCCAGCAGCCAGGGGCTTCAGGGCCCCTACACAGATACGCAGTATTTT; CDR3aa: CASSQGLQGPYTDTQYF
len: 18; j_gene: TRBJ1-2; abundance: many; d_gene: NA; v_gene: TRBV4-1; CDR3nt: TGCGCCAGCAGCCAAGATTTCGGAGGGTGGAACGATAACTATGGCTACACCTTC; CDR3aa: CASSQDFGGWNDNYGYTF
len: 15; j_gene: TRBJ2-3; abundance: many; d_gene: NA; v_gene: TRBV25-1; CDR3nt: TGTGCCAGCAGTGATTCGGCGGAGTCCACAGATACGCAGTATTTT; CDR3aa: CASSDSAESTDTQYF
len: 14; j_gene: TRBJ1-4; abundance: NA; d_gene: NA; v_gene: TRBV11-2; CDR3nt: TGTGCCAGCAGCTTAGGGGCCCATAATGAAAAACTGTTTTTT; CDR3aa: CASSLGAHNEKLFF
len: 17; j_gene: TRBJ2-6; abundance: NA; d_gene: NA; v_gene: TRBV19; CDR3nt: TGTGCCAGTAGTATAGGGGACGTGAGCCCTGGGGCCAACGTCCTGACTTTC; CDR3aa: CASSIGDVSPGANVLTF
len: 17; j_gene: TRBJ2-2; abundance: NA; d_gene: NA; v_gene: TRBV6-2/TRBV6-3; CDR3nt: TGTGCCAGCAGTTACTCCGGGACTCAGACCCACACCGGGGAGCTGTTTTTT; CDR3aa: CASSYSGTQTHTGELFF
len: 13; j_gene: TRBJ1-2; abundance: many; d_gene: NA; v_gene: TRBV5-5; CDR3nt: TGTGCCAGCGGCGATAGTTTTAACTATGGCTACACCTTC; CDR3aa: CASGDSFNYGYTF
len: 15; j_gene: TRBJ2-1; abundance: many; d_gene: NA; v_gene: TRBV4-2; CDR3nt: TGTGCCAGCAGCCCATTCGGTGGGGCCTATAATGAGCAGTTCTTC; CDR3aa: CASSPFGGAYNEQFF
len: 16; j_gene: TRBJ1-5; abundance: few; d_gene: TRBD1; v_gene: TRBV19; CDR3nt: TGTGCCAGTAGTATGAGCCTGGACAGGGCGGGTCAGCCCCAGCATTTT; CDR3aa: CASSMSLDRAGQPQHF
len: 17; j_gene: TRBJ1-5; abundance: many; d_gene: TRBD1; v_gene: TRBV2; CDR3nt: TGTGCCAGCAGTCGGACAGGGAGGGTTTATAGCAATCAGCCCCAGCATTTT; CDR3aa: CASSRTGRVYSNQPQHF
len: 15; j_gene: TRBJ1-6; abundance: many; d_gene: NA; v_gene: TRBV6-1; CDR3nt: TGTGCCAGCAGTGGAGAGGACAGATACAATTCACCCCTCCACTTT; CDR3aa: CASSGEDRYNSPLHF
len: 13; j_gene: TRBJ1-4; abundance: few; d_gene: NA; v_gene: TRBV12-3/TRBV12-4; CDR3nt: TGTGCCAGCAGTTTAAGTCCAGGGTATAGACTGTTTTTT; CDR3aa: CASSLSPGYRLFF
len: 9; j_gene: TRBJ2-7; abundance: large; d_gene: NA; v_gene: TRBV29-1; CDR3nt: TGCAGCGGAGTTCACGAGCAGTACTTC; CDR3aa: CSGVHEQYF
len: 15; j_gene: TRBJ1-5; abundance: many; d_gene: TRBD1; v_gene: TRBV6-1; CDR3nt: TGTGCCAGCAGGGATTTACAGGGGTCGTCCCCGCCCCAGCATTTT; CDR3aa: CASRDLQGSSPPQHF
len: 14; j_gene: TRBJ2-3; abundance: many; d_gene: NA; v_gene: TRBV6-4; CDR3nt: TGTGCCAGCAGTGACGGGGCCGGCGCAGATACGCAGTATTTT; CDR3aa: CASSDGAGADTQYF
len: 16; j_gene: TRBJ2-3; abundance: many; d_gene: TRBD2; v_gene: TRBV10-1; CDR3nt: TGCGCCAGCAGCCAGGGAGGGCGGGGAAGCACAGATACGCAGTATTTT; CDR3aa: CASSQGGRGSTDTQYF
len: 15; j_gene: TRBJ1-2; abundance: many; d_gene: NA; v_gene: TRBV6-2/TRBV6-3; CDR3nt: TGTGCCAGCAGAAACACCTACGGGACTCCCTATGGCTACACCTTC; CDR3aa: CASRNTYGTPYGYTF
len: 15; j_gene: TRBJ1-3; abundance: NA; d_gene: NA; v_gene: TRBV19; CDR3nt: TGTGCCAGTAGTATCGCAGGATTCTCTGGAAACACCATATATTTT; CDR3aa: CASSIAGFSGNTIYF
len: 12; j_gene: TRBJ1-5; abundance: many; d_gene: NA; v_gene: TRBV5-6; CDR3nt: TGTGCCAGCACCCCCGAGATTCGTCCCCAGCATTTT; CDR3aa: CASTPEIRPQHF
len: 18; j_gene: TRBJ2-5; abundance: few; d_gene: NA; v_gene: TRBV5-8; CDR3nt: TGTGCCAGCAGCCTGCCCTTCCCATTACAGGAGCGTGGCGAGACCCAGTACTTC; CDR3aa: CASSLPFPLQERGETQYF
len: 17; j_gene: TRBJ2-2; abundance: NA; d_gene: NA; v_gene: TRBV24-1; CDR3nt: TGTGCCACCAGTGTAGGGAGCGGGACAAACTGGGCCGGGGAGCTGTTTTTT; CDR3aa: CATSVGSGTNWAGELFF
len: 15; j_gene: TRBJ1-5; abundance: many; d_gene: NA; v_gene: TRBV19; CDR3nt: TGTGCCAGTCGCCGGGGAGGTATAAGCAATCAGCCCCAGCATTTT; CDR3aa: CASRRGGISNQPQHF
len: 16; j_gene: TRBJ2-7; abundance: many; d_gene: TRBD1; v_gene: TRBV15; CDR3nt: TGTGCCACCAGCAGTGTGCCGGGACAGGGGTTCAACGAGCAGTACTTC; CDR3aa: CATSSVPGQGFNEQYF